One and the same sample provided the 31 T cell receptor beta chains below, sequenced in a study of STAT5B mutations in CD4+ large granular lymphocyte leukemia. Libraries were prepared by immunoSEQ multiplex PCR; TCRdb keeps only in-frame clonotypes and omits some of them. Among about 30,000 clones, 65% to 80% were seen once, and the ten largest hold around 1.9%. The sample consisted of CD4+ T cells from blood buffy coats. These receptor sequences come from a human donor in good health.

This chain links TRBV7-9 with TRBJ2-5, with 10 bases identical to TRBD1. CDR3 size: 15 residues. Germline V lookup: CDR1 SEHNR, CDR2 FQNEAQ (reference sequence). V shed 5 bases, J shed 5 bases, and the junction held 8 bases outside the gene matches. CDR3 coding DNA: TGTGCCAGCAGCCCAGACAGGGGGCGAGGGGAGACCCAGTACTTC. It is translated as CASSPDRGRGETQYF. The complete variable domain, with remaining parts taken from reference TRBV7-9 and TRBJ2-5, reads DTGVSQNPRHKITKRGQNVTFRCDPISEHNRLYWYRQTLGQGPEFLTYFQNEAQLEKSRLLSDRFSAERPKGSFSTLEIQRTEQGDSAMYLCASSPDRGRGETQYFGPGTRLLVL.

The rearrangement joins TRBV5-6 to TRBJ2-1; 11 bases map to TRBD1. Trimming removed 4 bases from V and 8 bases from J; junction bases left unmatched: 20. The CDR3 runs to 19 residues. Germline loops: CDR1 SGHDT, CDR2 YYEEEE. The CDR3 coding sequence is TGTGCCAGCAGCCTATTTAAGTCCACCGGGACAGGGGGACTCTATGAGCAGTTCTTC. Protein: CASSLFKSTGTGGLYEQFF.

V gene TRBV7-2 combines with J gene TRBJ1-5; maybe TRBD1 (6 bases). Trimming took off 0 bases at V and 15 bases at J, with 15 bases between the two ends. This CDR3 is 13 amino acids long. Germline V lookup: CDR1 SGHTA, CDR2 FQGNSA. CDR3 DNA: TGTGCCAGCAGCTTAGCGAGGCAGGGGCCCAGGCATTTT. It yields the protein CASSLARQGPRHF.

The rearrangement joins TRBV5-5 to TRBJ2-2; tentative D call: TRBD1 (5 bases). The CDR3 loop spans 15 amino acids. V lost 0 bases, J lost 4 bases, and 10 bases lay in between. Germline V gene sequence: CDR1 SGHKS, CDR2 YYEKEE (reference sequence). For the CDR3, the DNA is TGTGCCAGCAGCTTGGTACAGGTGGGCACCGGGGAGCTGTTTTTT. It is translated as CASSLVQVGTGELFF.

The CDR3 here is CASSKARTGWDEQYF. CDR3 bases: TGTGCCAGCAGCAAAGCAAGGACAGGTTGGGACGAGCAGTACTTC. The genes are TRBV11-3 and TRBJ2-7; 7 bases line up with TRBD1. Germline V gene data show CDR1 as SGHNT and CDR2 as YENEEA. This CDR3 comprises 15 residues. After removal of 5 bases from V and 5 bases from J, the junction contained 12 bases not matched to a gene.

The J gene is TRBJ2-1, the V gene TRBV28; 10 nucleotides line up with TRBD1. The CDR3 has 14 residues. Trimming at V came to 6 bases and at J to 10 bases, leaving 9 bases not matched to a gene. Germline CDR1 MDHEN, CDR2 SYDVKM. CDR3 loop: CASRGRQGAREQFF. The CDR3 DNA reads TGTGCCAGCAGGGGGAGACAGGGGGCTAGGGAGCAGTTCTTC. The whole variable domain, filled in from reference TRBV28 and TRBJ2-1, reads DVKVTQSSRYLVKRTGEKVFLECVQDMDHENMFWYRQDPGLGLRLIYFSYDVKMKEKGDIPEGYSVSREKKERFSLILESASTNQTSMYLCASRGRQGAREQFFGPGTRLTVL.

The table lists this clone with a count of one. Written as DNA, the CDR3 is TGTGCCAGCAGCCCCCACCCCCTAGACAGTGAGCAGTTCTTC. It encodes CASSPHPLDSEQFF. The chain joins TRBV7-3 to TRBJ2-1, with D perhaps TRBD1 (5 bases). CDR3 length: 14 residues. Germline values: CDR1 SGHTA, CDR2 FQGTGA. V dropped 5 bases and J dropped 9 bases, with 17 bases sitting between them.

The gene calls are TRBV4-1 and TRBJ1-1, with 10 positions matching TRBD1. The CDR3 contains 14 residues. J lost 6 bases, V lost 4 bases, and 5 bases had no gene match. The germline V gene encodes CDR1 MGHRA and CDR2 YSYEKL. CDR3 region: CASSLRQGAPEAFF. The CDR3 nucleotides are TGCGCCAGCAGCCTACGACAGGGGGCCCCTGAAGCTTTCTTT.

CDR3 in DNA: TGTGCCAGCAGCTTAGGAGGGATCTCCTATGGCTACACCTTC. As protein: CASSLGGISYGYTF. The chain uses TRBV7-2 and TRBJ1-2; D is uncertain. Germline V gives CDR1 SGHTA, CDR2 FQGNSA. CDR3 length equals 14 residues. Trimming removed 1 base from V and 4 bases from J, with 10 bases in between.

The chain employs TRBV14 and TRBJ1-2; D remains unclear. This CDR3 contains 15 residues. Germline lookup yields CDR1 SGHDN and CDR2 FVKESK. V was cut by 0 bases and J by 4 bases, with 12 bases left in between. CDR3 DNA sequence: TGTGCCAGCAGCCAAGAAAGGGTGAGCCTCTATGGCTACACCTTC. Translating gives CASSQERVSLYGYTF.

The chain is built from TRBV5-6 and TRBJ2-3; 16 positions agree with TRBD2. The CDR3 has 17 residues. CDR1 is SGHDT, CDR2 YYEEEE, per germline. The V gene end was trimmed by 4 bases and the J gene end by 1 base; junction bases not matched to a gene: 3. For the CDR3, the DNA is TGTGCCAGCAGCCCGGGGACTAGCGGGGGGGGCACAGATACGCAGTATTTT. This translates into CASSPGTSGGGTDTQYF.

CDR3 protein: CASSLAAIYGYTF. CDR3 DNA sequence: TGTGCCAGCAGTTTAGCAGCAATCTATGGCTACACCTTC. The chain couples TRBV28 to TRBJ1-2; D is unclear. CDR1 and CDR2 from the germline V gene are MDHEN and SYDVKM. Trimming took off 2 bases at V and 4 bases at J, with 8 bases between the two ends. The CDR3 spans 13 residues.

The genes are TRBV7-8 and TRBJ1-1, with TRBD1 matching over 7 bases. This CDR3 contains 13 residues. CDR1 and CDR2 (germline): SGHVS, FQNEAQ. With V trimmed by 4 bases and J by 4 bases, 3 bases remained unmatched. CDR3 loop: CASSSDRVTEAFF. DNA for the CDR3: TGTGCCAGCAGCTCCGACAGGGTCACTGAAGCTTTCTTT.

The chain is built from TRBV5-6 and TRBJ2-3; D is unclear. From germline, CDR1 is SGHDT and CDR2 YYEEEE. This CDR3 is 12 amino acids long. V gave up 2 bases and J gave up 0 bases, with 1 base separating them. The CDR3 sequence: CASSFSTDTQYF. DNA for the CDR3: TGTGCCAGCAGCTTCAGCACAGATACGCAGTATTTT.

The gene calls are TRBV9 and TRBJ1-5, with TRBD1 matching 8 bases. The V gene's germline CDR1 is SGDLS and CDR2 YYNGEE. V was clipped by 3 bases and J by 1 base; unmatched bases: 3. This CDR3 spans 15 amino acids. Written as DNA, the CDR3 is TGTGCCAGCAGCGCCGGGACAGGAAGCAATCAGCCCCAGCATTTT. Protein sequence: CASSAGTGSNQPQHF. The variable domain in full, with the rest retrieved from reference TRBV9 and TRBJ1-5, is DSGVTQTPKHLITATGQRVTLRCSPRSGDLSVYWYQQSLDQGLQFLIQYYNGEERAKGNILERFSAQQFPDLHSELNLSSLELGDSALYFCASSAGTGSNQPQHFGDGTRLSIL.

The chain combines TRBV19 with TRBJ2-7; TRBD1 aligns across 11 bases. The CDR3 has 16 amino acids. Germline CDR1 reads LNHDA; CDR2 reads SQIVND (reference sequence). J gave up 5 bases and V 6 bases, and 12 bases lay outside the gene matches. CDR3 amino acids: CASSRGEDRGLNEQYF. The CDR3 bases are TGTGCCAGTAGCCGCGGGGAGGACAGGGGGCTCAACGAGCAGTACTTC.

The chain has TRBV30 and TRBJ1-3, with D possibly TRBD1 on 5 matching bases. Trimming stripped 4 bases from V and 2 bases from J, with 12 bases between. Germline V gene lookup returns CDR1 GTSNPN and CDR2 SVGIG (reference sequence). This CDR3 is built from 14 residues. CDR3 amino acids: CAWMIRAAGNTIYF. CDR3 in DNA: TGTGCCTGGATGATCAGGGCCGCTGGAAACACCATATATTTT.

The V gene is TRBV6-1, the J gene TRBJ2-7; 7 bases line up with TRBD2. The V gene's germline CDR1 is MNHNS and CDR2 SASEGT. Losses at the gene ends were 8 bases for V and 4 bases for J; bases not matched to a gene: 5. The CDR3 runs 12 residues. The CDR3 bases are TGTGCCAGCTCGGCTAGCGGTTACGAGCAGTACTTC. This codes for CASSASGYEQYF.

The chain links TRBV6-6 to TRBJ2-7, with unresolved D. The V gene's germline CDR1 is MNHNY and CDR2 SVGAGI (reference sequence). V lost 3 bases and J 3 bases, leaving 9 bases between the germline ends. The CDR3 contains 13 residues. The CDR3 DNA is TGTGCCAGCAGTTATGCACAGCTCTACGAGCAGTACTTC. This encodes CASSYAQLYEQYF.

This clone was detected a few times. V gene TRBV30 combines with J gene TRBJ2-1; D unclear. Germline-derived CDR1 and CDR2 are GTSNPN and SVGIG (reference sequence). V lost 2 bases and J lost 2, with 7 bases in between. The CDR3 is made up of 13 amino acids. CDR3 protein: CAWSIVAYNEQFF. CDR3 in DNA: TGTGCCTGGAGTATTGTCGCCTACAATGAGCAGTTCTTC. Full variable domain (outside the CDR3, taken from reference TRBV30 and TRBJ2-1): SQTIHQWPATLVQPVGSPLSLECTVEGTSNPNLYWYRQAAGRGLQLLFYSVGIGQISSEVPQNLSASRPQDRQFILSSKKLLLSDSGFYLCAWSIVAYNEQFFGPGTRLTVL.

CDR3 DNA sequence: TGCGCCAGCAGCACCTTGACAGACAATGAGCAGTTCTTC. As protein: CASSTLTDNEQFF. This chain connects TRBV5-1 to TRBJ2-1, with D possibly matching TRBD1 (5 bases). Trimming shortened V by 4 bases and J by 5 bases, and 10 bases separated the two germline ends. CDR1 and CDR2 from the germline V gene are SGHRS and YFSETQ. The CDR3 extends over 13 amino acids.

This sequence joins TRBV5-4 and TRBJ2-7, with 10 nucleotides matching TRBD2. This CDR3 is 14 amino acids long. The germline CDR1 and CDR2 sequences are SGHNT and YYREEE (reference sequence). V dropped 4 bases and J dropped 5; count of bases not matched to a gene: 6. CDR3 DNA: TGTGCCAGCAGCATACGACTAGCGGGCGACGAGCAGTACTTC. Translating it yields CASSIRLAGDEQYF.

The chain joins TRBV4-2 to TRBJ1-4; D remains ambiguous. Trimming took off 0 bases at V and 11 bases at J, with 10 bases between the two ends. Germline lookup yields CDR1 LGHNA and CDR2 YNFKEQ. The CDR3 spans 13 residues. The CDR3 DNA reads TGTGCCAGCAGCCAAGAATGGGCGGCTAAACTGTTTTTT. As protein: CASSQEWAAKLFF.

V and J are TRBV19 and TRBJ2-7; either TRBD1 or TRBD2 may fit D (5 bases each). V shed 8 bases and J shed 4 bases, with 12 bases lying between them. Germline values: CDR1 LNHDA, CDR2 SQIVND (reference sequence). This CDR3 comprises 12 residues. The CDR3 bases are TGTGCCAGTGGGACGGGGTTGTACGAGCAGTACTTC. Protein product: CASGTGLYEQYF.

The chain carries TRBV15 and TRBJ2-7, with 14 bases aligning to TRBD2. The CDR3 length is 18 residues. Germline V CDR1 and CDR2: LNHNV, YYDKDF (reference sequence). J gave up 5 bases and V 4 bases, and 13 bases lay outside the gene matches. The CDR3 DNA sequence: TGTGCCACCAGCAAAATACCATCCGGGACTAGCGGGAGCAACGAGCAGTACTTC. Encoded protein: CATSKIPSGTSGSNEQYF.

This chain connects TRBV2 to TRBJ1-1; no clear D. The CDR3 is made up of 14 amino acids. The germline V and J ends were trimmed by 8 bases and 2 bases, with 15 bases remaining between them. Germline assignment: CDR1 SNHLY and CDR2 FYNNEI. Here the CDR3 reads CASRKGQGNTEAFF. The DNA for the CDR3 is TGTGCCAGCCGAAAAGGTCAAGGTAACACTGAAGCTTTCTTT.

V is TRBV5-6 and J is TRBJ2-7, with D perhaps matching TRBD1 (5 bases). The germline V gene encodes CDR1 SGHDT and CDR2 YYEEEE. V was pared by 4 bases and J by 7 bases, with 24 bases between. CDR3 length: 16 residues. The CDR3 DNA is TGTGCCAGCAGCGGGAAGTTCCCGAAGTTTTCAGGGGAGCAGTACTTC. This encodes CASSGKFPKFSGEQYF.

The V call is TRBV28, the J call TRBJ2-7; D may be TRBD2 (5 bases). Germline lookup yields CDR1 MDHEN and CDR2 SYDVKM. The CDR3 is 15 amino acids. Trimming pared 2 bases from V and 0 bases from J, leaving 11 bases between. The CDR3 sequence is CASSLGLGGSYEQYF. Here the CDR3 DNA reads TGTGCCAGCAGTTTAGGACTCGGTGGCTCCTACGAGCAGTACTTC. Complete variable domain (other parts from reference TRBV28 and TRBJ2-7): DVKVTQSSRYLVKRTGEKVFLECVQDMDHENMFWYRQDPGLGLRLIYFSYDVKMKEKGDIPEGYSVSREKKERFSLILESASTNQTSMYLCASSLGLGGSYEQYFGPGTRLTVT.

V and J are TRBV30 and TRBJ2-7; D unclear. The length of the CDR3 is 11 residues. The germline CDR1 and CDR2 sequences are GTSNPN and SVGIG (reference sequence). V was shortened by 4 bases and J by 3 bases, with 7 bases between the two germline ends. The CDR3 region has the DNA TGTGCCTGGACAGGAGACTACGAGCAGTACTTC. Protein product: CAWTGDYEQYF.

The chain uses TRBV5-4 and TRBJ2-2; no clear D gene. V was cut by 3 bases and J by 0 bases, with 12 bases left in between. There are 16 residues in the CDR3. The germline gives CDR1 SGHNT, CDR2 YYREEE (reference sequence). The CDR3 loop reads CASSSLSPPNTGELFF. DNA of the CDR3: TGTGCCAGCAGCTCCTTGAGCCCCCCGAACACCGGGGAGCTGTTTTTT.

This clone was counted a few times. This chain uses TRBV9 with TRBJ1-1; D unresolved. The CDR3 consists of 13 residues. The ends were cut back, 4 bases at V and 3 bases at J, with 10 bases in the middle. Germline-derived CDR1 and CDR2 are SGDLS and YYNGEE. The chain's CDR3 is CASSTTPYTEAFF. As DNA, the CDR3 is TGTGCCAGCAGCACAACCCCGTACACTGAAGCTTTCTTT.